This T cell receptor beta chain is drawn from a study of monozygotic twins with cystic fibrosis. Study-wide context: Roughly 3.3 micrograms of fragmented DNA underwent approximately 15 PCR cycles for library preparation. The study, taken as a whole, reports: V usage most resembled the co-twin in 13 of 16 pairs.

Germline assignment: CDR1 MNHEY and CDR2 SMNVEV (reference sequence). With 3 bases removed from V and 5 bases from J, the gap between germline ends came to 11 bases. This CDR3 is built from 13 residues. The repertoire was sequenced with immunoSEQ multiplex PCR; TCRdb's copy has only in-frame clones and lacks some. Among about 10,000 clones, 99% were seen once, and the ten largest hold around 0.4%. Notes on this clone: Its antigen remains unknown.

The sample taken for sequencing was blood. The J gene is TRBJ2-7, the V gene TRBV27; tentatively, D is TRBD1 (6 bases). The TCR was taken from a man aged 18 to 30 with cystic fibrosis. In nucleotides, the CDR3 is TGTGCCAGCAGTTTCACAGGGTTCGACGAGCAGTACTTC. It is translated as CASSFTGFDEQYF.